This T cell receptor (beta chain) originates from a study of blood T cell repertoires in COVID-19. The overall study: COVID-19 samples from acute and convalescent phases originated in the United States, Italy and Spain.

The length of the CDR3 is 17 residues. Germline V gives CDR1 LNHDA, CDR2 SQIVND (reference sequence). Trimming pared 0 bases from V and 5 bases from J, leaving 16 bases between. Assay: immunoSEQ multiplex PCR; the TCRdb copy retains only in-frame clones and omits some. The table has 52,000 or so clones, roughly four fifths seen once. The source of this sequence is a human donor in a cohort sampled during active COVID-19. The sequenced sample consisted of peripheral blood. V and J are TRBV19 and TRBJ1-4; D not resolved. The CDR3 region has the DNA TGTGCCAGTAGTATAGATTTCGGCGGGGTGAAGAATGAAAAACTGTTTTTT. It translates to CASSIDFGGVKNEKLFF.